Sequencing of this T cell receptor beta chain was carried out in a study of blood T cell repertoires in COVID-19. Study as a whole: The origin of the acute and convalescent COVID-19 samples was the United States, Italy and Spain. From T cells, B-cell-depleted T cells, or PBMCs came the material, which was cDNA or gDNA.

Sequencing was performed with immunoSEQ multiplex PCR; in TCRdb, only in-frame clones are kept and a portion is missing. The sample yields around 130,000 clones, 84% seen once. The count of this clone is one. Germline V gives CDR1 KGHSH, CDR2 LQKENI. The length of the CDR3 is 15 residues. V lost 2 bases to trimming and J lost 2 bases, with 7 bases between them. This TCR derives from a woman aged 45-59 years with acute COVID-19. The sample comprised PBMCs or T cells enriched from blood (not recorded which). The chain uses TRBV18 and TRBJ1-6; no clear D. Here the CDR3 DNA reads TGTGCCAGCTCACCAGAGATGCCCTATAATTCACCCCTCCACTTT. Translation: CASSPEMPYNSPLHF.